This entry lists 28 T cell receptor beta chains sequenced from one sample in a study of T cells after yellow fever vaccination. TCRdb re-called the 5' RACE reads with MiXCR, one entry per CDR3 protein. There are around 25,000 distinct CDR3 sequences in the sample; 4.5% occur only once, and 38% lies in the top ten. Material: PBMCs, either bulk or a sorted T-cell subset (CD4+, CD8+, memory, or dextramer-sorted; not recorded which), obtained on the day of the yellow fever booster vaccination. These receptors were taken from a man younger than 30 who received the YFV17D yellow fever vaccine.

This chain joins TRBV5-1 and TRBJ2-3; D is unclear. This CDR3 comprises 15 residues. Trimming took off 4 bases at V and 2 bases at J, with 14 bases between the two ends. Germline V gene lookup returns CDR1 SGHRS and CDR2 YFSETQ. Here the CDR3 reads CASSPRHTSTDTQYF. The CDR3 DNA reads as TGCGCCAGCAGCCCAAGGCATACGTCCACAGATACGCAGTATTTT.

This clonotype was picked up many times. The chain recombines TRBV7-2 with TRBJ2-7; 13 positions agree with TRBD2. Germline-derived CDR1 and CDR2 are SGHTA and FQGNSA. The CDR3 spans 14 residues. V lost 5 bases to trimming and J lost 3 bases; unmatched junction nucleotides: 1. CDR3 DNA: TGTGCCAGCAGCAGGACTAGCGGGGGCTACGAGCAGTACTTC. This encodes CASSRTSGGYEQYF.

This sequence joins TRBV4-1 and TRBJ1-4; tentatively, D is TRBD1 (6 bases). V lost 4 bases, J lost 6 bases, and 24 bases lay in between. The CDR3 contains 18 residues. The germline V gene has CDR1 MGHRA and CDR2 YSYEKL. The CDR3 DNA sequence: TGCGCCAGCAGCCTCTCAACTCCGCGACAGGCTAGGGATGAAAAACTGTTTTTT. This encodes CASSLSTPRQARDEKLFF.

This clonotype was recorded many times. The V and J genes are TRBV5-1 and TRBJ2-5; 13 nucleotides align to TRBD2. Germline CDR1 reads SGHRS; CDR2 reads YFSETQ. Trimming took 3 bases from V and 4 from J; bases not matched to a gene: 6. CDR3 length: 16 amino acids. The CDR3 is CASSSLGTSGVETQYF. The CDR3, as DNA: TGCGCCAGCAGCTCTCTCGGGACTAGCGGGGTAGAGACCCAGTACTTC. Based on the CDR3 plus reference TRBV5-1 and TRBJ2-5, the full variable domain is KAGVTQTPRYLIKTRGQQVTLSCSPISGHRSVSWYQQTPGQGLQFLFEYFSETQRNKGNFPGRFSGRQFSNSRSEMNVSTLELGDSALYLCASSSLGTSGVETQYFGPGTRLLVL.

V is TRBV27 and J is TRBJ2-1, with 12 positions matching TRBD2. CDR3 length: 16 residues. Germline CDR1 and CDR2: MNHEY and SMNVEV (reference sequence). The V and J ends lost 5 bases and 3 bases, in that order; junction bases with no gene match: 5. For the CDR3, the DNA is TGTGCCAGCAGTACTAGCGGGGGGCGCGTCTACAATGAGCAGTTCTTC. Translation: CASSTSGGRVYNEQFF.

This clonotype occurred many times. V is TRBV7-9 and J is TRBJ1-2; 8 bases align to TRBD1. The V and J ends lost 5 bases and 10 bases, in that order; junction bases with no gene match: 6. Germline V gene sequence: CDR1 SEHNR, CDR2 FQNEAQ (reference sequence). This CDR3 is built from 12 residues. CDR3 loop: CASSDLQGVYTF. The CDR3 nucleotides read TGTGCCAGCAGCGACCTACAGGGGGTCTACACCTTC. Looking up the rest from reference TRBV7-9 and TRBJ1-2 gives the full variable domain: DTGVSQNPRHKITKRGQNVTFRCDPISEHNRLYWYRQTLGQGPEFLTYFQNEAQLEKSRLLSDRFSAERPKGSFSTLEIQRTEQGDSAMYLCASSDLQGVYTFGSGTRLTVV.

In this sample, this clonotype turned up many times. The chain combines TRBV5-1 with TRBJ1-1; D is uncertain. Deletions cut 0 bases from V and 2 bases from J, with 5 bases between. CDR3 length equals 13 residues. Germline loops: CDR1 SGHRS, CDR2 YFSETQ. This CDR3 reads CASSLESNTEAFF. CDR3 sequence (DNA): TGCGCCAGCAGCTTGGAATCTAACACTGAAGCTTTCTTT.

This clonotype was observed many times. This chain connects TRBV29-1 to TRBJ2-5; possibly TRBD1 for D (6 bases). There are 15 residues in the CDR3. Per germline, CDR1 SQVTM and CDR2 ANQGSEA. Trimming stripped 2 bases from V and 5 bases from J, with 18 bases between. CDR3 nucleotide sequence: TGCAGCGTTGAAAATCGGCAGGGGCCGGGGGAGACCCAGTACTTC. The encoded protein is CSVENRQGPGETQYF.

CDR3 sequence: CASSPIKDGKTAGELFF. The CDR3 DNA reads as TGTGCCAGCAGTCCTATTAAGGACGGGAAAACCGCCGGGGAGCTGTTTTTT. The rearrangement links TRBV12-3 or TRBV12-4 to TRBJ2-2; weak D call: TRBD2 (5 bases). The ends were cut back, 5 bases at V and 6 bases at J, with 22 bases in the middle. This CDR3 contains 17 residues.

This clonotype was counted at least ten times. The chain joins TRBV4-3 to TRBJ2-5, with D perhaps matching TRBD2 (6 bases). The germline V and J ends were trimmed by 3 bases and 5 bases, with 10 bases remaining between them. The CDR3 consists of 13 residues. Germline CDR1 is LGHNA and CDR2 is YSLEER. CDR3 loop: CASSQSREETQYF. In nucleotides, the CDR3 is TGCGCCAGCAGCCAGTCCCGGGAGGAGACCCAGTACTTC.

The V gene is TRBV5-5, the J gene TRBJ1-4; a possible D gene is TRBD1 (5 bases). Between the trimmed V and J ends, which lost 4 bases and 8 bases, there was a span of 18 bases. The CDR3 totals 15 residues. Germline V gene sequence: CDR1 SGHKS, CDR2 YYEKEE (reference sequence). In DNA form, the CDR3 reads TGTGCCAGCAGCCAGAGTTTGACAGTCGGGGAAAAACTGTTTTTT. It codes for CASSQSLTVGEKLFF.

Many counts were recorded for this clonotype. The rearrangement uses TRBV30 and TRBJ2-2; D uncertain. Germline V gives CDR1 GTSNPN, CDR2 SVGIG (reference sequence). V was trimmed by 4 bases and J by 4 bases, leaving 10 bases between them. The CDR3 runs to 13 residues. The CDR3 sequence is CAWNSKPTGELFF. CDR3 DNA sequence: TGTGCCTGGAATTCTAAACCCACCGGGGAGCTGTTTTTT.

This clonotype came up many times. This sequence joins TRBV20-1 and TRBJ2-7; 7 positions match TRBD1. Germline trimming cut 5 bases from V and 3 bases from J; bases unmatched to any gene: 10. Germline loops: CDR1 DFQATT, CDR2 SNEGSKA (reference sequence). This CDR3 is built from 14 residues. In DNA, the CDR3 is TGCAGTGCTGAATCCGGGACAGTGTTCTACGAGCAGTACGTC. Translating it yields CSAESGTVFYEQYV.

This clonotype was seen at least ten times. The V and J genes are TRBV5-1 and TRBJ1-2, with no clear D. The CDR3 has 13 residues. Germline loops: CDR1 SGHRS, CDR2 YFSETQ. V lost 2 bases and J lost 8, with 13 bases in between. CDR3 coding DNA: TGCGCCAGCAGCTTATCGGGGTTCGACGGCTACACCTTC. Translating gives CASSLSGFDGYTF.

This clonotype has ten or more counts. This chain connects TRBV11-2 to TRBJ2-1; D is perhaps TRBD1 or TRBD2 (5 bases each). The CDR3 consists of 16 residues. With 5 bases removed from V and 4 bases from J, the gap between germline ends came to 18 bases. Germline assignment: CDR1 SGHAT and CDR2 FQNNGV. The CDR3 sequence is CASSQNGGATYNEQFF. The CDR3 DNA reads TGTGCCAGCAGCCAAAATGGGGGTGCAACATACAATGAGCAGTTCTTC.

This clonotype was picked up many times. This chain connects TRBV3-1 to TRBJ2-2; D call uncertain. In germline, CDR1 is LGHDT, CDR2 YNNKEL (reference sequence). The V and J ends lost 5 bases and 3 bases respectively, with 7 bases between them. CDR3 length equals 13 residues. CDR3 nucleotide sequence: TGTGCCAGCAGCTTTACTCACACCGGGGAGCTGTTTTTT. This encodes CASSFTHTGELFF.

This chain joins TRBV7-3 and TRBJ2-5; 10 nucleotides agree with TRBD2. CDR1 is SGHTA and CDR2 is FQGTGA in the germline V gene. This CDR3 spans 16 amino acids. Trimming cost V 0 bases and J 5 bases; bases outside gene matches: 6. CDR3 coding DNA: TGTGCCAGCAGCTTAACCAGCGGGGGGGCCTTCGAGACCCAGTACTTC. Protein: CASSLTSGGAFETQYF.

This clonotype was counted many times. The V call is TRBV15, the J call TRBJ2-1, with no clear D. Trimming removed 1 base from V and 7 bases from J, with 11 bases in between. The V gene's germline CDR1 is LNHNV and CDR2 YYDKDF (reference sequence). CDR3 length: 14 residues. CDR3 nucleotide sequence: TGTGCCACCAGCAGAGCGCCTGGGCGGAATGAGCAGTTCTTC. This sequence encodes CATSRAPGRNEQFF. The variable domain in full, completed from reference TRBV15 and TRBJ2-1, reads DAMVIQNPRYQVTQFGKPVTLSCSQTLNHNVMYWYQQKSSQAPKLLFHYYDKDFNNEADTPDNFQSRRPNTSFCFLDIRSPGLGDTAMYLCATSRAPGRNEQFFGPGTRLTVL.

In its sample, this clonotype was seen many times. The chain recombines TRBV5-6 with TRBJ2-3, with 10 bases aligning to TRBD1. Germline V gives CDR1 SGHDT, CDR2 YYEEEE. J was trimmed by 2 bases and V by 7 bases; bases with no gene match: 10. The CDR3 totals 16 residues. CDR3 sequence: CASDKTGGVLTDTQYF. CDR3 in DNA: TGTGCCAGCGACAAGACAGGGGGCGTACTCACAGATACGCAGTATTTT.

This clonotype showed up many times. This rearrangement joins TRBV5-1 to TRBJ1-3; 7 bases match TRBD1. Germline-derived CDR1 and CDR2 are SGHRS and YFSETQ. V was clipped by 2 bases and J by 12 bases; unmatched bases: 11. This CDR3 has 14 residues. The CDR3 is CASSLGGGVGFIYF. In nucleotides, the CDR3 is TGCGCCAGCAGCTTAGGAGGGGGCGTTGGATTCATATATTTT.

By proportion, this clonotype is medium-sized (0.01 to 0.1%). The CDR3 DNA reads as TGTGCCAGCAGTTTACCAGGCGGAAACATTCAGTACTTC. This encodes CASSLPGGNIQYF. The chain joins TRBV27 to TRBJ2-4; D remains ambiguous. Trimming removed 2 bases from V and 6 bases from J, with 8 bases in between. The germline V gene has CDR1 MNHEY and CDR2 SMNVEV (reference sequence). The CDR3 runs to 13 residues.

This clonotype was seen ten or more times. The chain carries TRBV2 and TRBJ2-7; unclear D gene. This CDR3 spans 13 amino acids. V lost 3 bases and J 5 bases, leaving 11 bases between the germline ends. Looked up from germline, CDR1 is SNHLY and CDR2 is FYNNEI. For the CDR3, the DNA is TGTGCCAGCAGTGAGTTCCCCCGGGACGAGCAGTACGTC. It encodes CASSEFPRDEQYV.

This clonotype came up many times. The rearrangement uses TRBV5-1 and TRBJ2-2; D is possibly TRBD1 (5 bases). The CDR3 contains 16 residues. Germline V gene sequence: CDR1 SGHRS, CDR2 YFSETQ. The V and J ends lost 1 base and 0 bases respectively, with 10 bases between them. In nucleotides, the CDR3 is TGCGCCAGCAGCTTGAGGAACAGGACGAACACCGGGGAGCTGTTTTTT. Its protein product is CASSLRNRTNTGELFF. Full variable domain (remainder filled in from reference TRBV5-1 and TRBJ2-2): KAGVTQTPRYLIKTRGQQVTLSCSPISGHRSVSWYQQTPGQGLQFLFEYFSETQRNKGNFPGRFSGRQFSNSRSEMNVSTLELGDSALYLCASSLRNRTNTGELFFGEGSRLTVL.

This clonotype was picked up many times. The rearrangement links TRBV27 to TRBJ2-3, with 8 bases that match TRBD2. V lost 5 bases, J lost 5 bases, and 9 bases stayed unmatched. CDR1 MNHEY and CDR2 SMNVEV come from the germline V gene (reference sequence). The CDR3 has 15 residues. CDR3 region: CASSVNGGAGDTQYF. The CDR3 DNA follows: TGTGCCAGCAGTGTCAACGGGGGGGCCGGAGATACGCAGTATTTT.

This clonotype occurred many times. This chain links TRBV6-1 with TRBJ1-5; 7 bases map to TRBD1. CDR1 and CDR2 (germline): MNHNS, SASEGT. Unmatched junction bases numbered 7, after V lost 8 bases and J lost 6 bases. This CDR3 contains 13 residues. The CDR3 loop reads CASATGFAQPQHF. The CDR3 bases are TGTGCCAGCGCGACAGGGTTTGCTCAGCCCCAGCATTTT.

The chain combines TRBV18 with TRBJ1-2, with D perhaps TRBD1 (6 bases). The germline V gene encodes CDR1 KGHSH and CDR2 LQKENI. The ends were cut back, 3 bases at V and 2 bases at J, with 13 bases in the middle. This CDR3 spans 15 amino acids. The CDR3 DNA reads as TGTGCCAGCTCACCGGAACAGGGATTCAACTATGGCTACACCTTC. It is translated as CASSPEQGFNYGYTF.

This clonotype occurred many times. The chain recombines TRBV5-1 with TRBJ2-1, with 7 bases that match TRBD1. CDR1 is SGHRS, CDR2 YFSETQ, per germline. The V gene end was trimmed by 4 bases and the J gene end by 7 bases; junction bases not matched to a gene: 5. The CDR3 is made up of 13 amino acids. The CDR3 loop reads CASSKDRKNEQFF. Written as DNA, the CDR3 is TGCGCCAGCAGCAAGGACAGGAAGAATGAGCAGTTCTTC.

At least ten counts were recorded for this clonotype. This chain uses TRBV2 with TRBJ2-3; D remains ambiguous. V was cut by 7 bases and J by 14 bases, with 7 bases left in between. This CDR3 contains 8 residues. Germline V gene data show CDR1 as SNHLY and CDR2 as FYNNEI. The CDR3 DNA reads TGTGCCAGCACCCCGACGTATTTT. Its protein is CASTPTYF.